The clone carrying this T cell receptor (beta chain) was detected a few times. Its matching antigen is unknown. V was pared by 4 bases and J by 1 base, with 2 bases of the junction left unmatched. Germline V gives CDR1 SQVTM, CDR2 ANQGSEA. The CDR3 consists of 14 residues. The data were obtained in a study of CD8+ T cells in alopecia areata. Study as a whole: Treatment comprised oral tofacitinib, 5 to 10 mg twice daily, in treated patients. General study points: Normal-skin resident alphabeta T cells also appear among scalp sample sequences.

RNA, once extracted, was reverse transcribed into cDNA for use as the sequencing template. The method was immunoSEQ multiplex PCR; TCRdb's version includes in-frame clones alone and lacks a portion of them. The sample yields 250,000 or so clones, about 68% seen once. This sequence was found in a human donor with alopecia areata. The sequences come from CD4+ T cells sorted from blood, collected at week 0. The chain employs TRBV29-1 and TRBJ2-2; 8 bases are shared with TRBD1. The CDR3 sequence: CSVAQGVNTGELFF. CDR3 coding DNA: TGCAGCGTTGCACAGGGGGTGAACACCGGGGAGCTGTTTTTT.